This T cell receptor (beta chain) is from a study of CD8 T cells in Susac syndrome. Sequencing of TCR beta was undertaken in CD8+ and CD4+ T cells derived from blood. Both CD4+ and CD8+ T cells were negatively isolated, and TEMRA cells underwent FACS enrichment. Random hexamers served to reverse transcribe roughly 0.5 to 1 ug RNA. TCRdb itself ran the immunoSEQ multiplex PCR reads through MiXCR, one entry per CDR3 protein. There are fewer than 350,000 distinct CDR3 sequences in the sample; roughly nine tenths occur only once, and about 0.07% lies in the top ten. V was pared by 3 bases and J by 2 bases, with 10 bases between. Germline V lookup: CDR1 GTSNPN, CDR2 SVGIG (reference sequence). CDR3 length equals 13 residues.

This clonotype was obtained from a human donor with multiple sclerosis. The genes are TRBV30 and TRBJ2-5; D possibly corresponds to TRBD2 (6 bases). The material sequenced was CD4+ T cells from PBMCs. This chain's CDR3 is CAWRRDLQETQYF. The CDR3 DNA is TGTGCCTGGAGAAGGGACTTACAAGAGACCCAGTACTTC.